The rows below give T cell receptor beta chains drawn from one sample of a study of control samples from healthy donors and cancer patients. Only in-frame clones appear in the TCRdb table, and some are missing; sequencing was by immunoSEQ multiplex PCR. The data show around 85,000 clones, with approximately 88% seen just once and around 7.6% held by the top ten. The sample comprised blood. All receptors derive from a woman aged 55 to 70 in good health. The CDR3 runs from the conserved cysteine through the conserved F or W. The order of the fields is J gene, V gene, D gene, clone size, CDR3 DNA, CDR3 protein. D genes are given only for firm matches. Expanded clones get a size class; other rows say once, few or many, or leave the size out.

J gene: TRBJ1-1; V gene: TRBV7-9; D gene: TRBD1; clone size: .; CDR3 DNA: TGTGCCAGCAGCAGAGCAGACAGGGTATGGGTAGGCACTGAAGCTTTCTTT; CDR3 protein: CASSRADRVWVGTEAFF
J gene: TRBJ1-4; V gene: TRBV30; D gene: .; clone size: .; CDR3 DNA: TGTGCCTGGAGTGTACCCCGCAGGGACCCCTCTGCAACTAATGAAAAACTGTTTTTT; CDR3 protein: CAWSVPRRDPSATNEKLFF
J gene: TRBJ1-4; V gene: TRBV2; D gene: TRBD1; clone size: .; CDR3 DNA: TGTGCCAGCAGGGAGACAGGGAAACTGTTTTTT; CDR3 protein: CASRETGKLFF
J gene: TRBJ1-5; V gene: TRBV11-2; D gene: .; clone size: .; CDR3 DNA: TGTGCCAGCAGCTTATACAGAAATCAGCCCCAGCATTTT; CDR3 protein: CASSLYRNQPQHF
J gene: TRBJ2-5; V gene: TRBV18; D gene: .; clone size: few; CDR3 DNA: TGTGCCAGCTCACCCGCTTGGGGAGGCGGGGAGACCCAGTACTTC; CDR3 protein: CASSPAWGGGETQYF
J gene: TRBJ2-2; V gene: TRBV6-2/TRBV6-3; D gene: .; clone size: .; CDR3 DNA: TGTGCCAGCAGCCCAGGGATGAGGGGCGGGGAGCTGTTTTTT; CDR3 protein: CASSPGMRGGELFF
J gene: TRBJ2-3; V gene: TRBV3-1/TRBV3-2; D gene: TRBD2; clone size: .; CDR3 DNA: TGTGCCAGCAGCCAAGTGCGGGGGGGCCGAACAGATACGCAGTATTTT; CDR3 protein: CASSQVRGGRTDTQYF
J gene: TRBJ2-6; V gene: TRBV11-2; D gene: .; clone size: .; CDR3 DNA: TGTGCCAGCAGCTTAGACTCTGGGGCCAACGTCCTGACTTTC; CDR3 protein: CASSLDSGANVLTF
J gene: TRBJ1-1; V gene: TRBV5-1; D gene: .; clone size: .; CDR3 DNA: TGCGCCAGCAGCCTCCCCGGACCGAACACTGAAGCTTTCTTT; CDR3 protein: CASSLPGPNTEAFF
J gene: TRBJ1-2; V gene: TRBV18; D gene: .; clone size: .; CDR3 DNA: TGTGCCAGCTCACCATCAGGGGCGTCTGAGGGCTACACCTTC; CDR3 protein: CASSPSGASEGYTF
J gene: TRBJ2-7; V gene: TRBV4-3; D gene: .; clone size: .; CDR3 DNA: TGCGCCAGCAGCGCTAACTTAGGGGGGGCTCACGAGCAGTACTTC; CDR3 protein: CASSANLGGAHEQYF
J gene: TRBJ1-4; V gene: TRBV6-5; D gene: .; clone size: once; CDR3 DNA: TGTGCCAGCAGTTATCTAAATGAAAAACTGTTTTTT; CDR3 protein: CASSYLNEKLFF
J gene: TRBJ1-6; V gene: TRBV6-4; D gene: TRBD1; clone size: .; CDR3 DNA: TGTGCCAGCAGTGCCTCCGGGACAGATAATTCACCCCTCCACTTT; CDR3 protein: CASSASGTDNSPLHF
J gene: TRBJ1-4; V gene: TRBV7-2; D gene: .; clone size: .; CDR3 DNA: TGTGCCAGCAGCCCCAACAGGGAAGAAAAACTGTTTTTT; CDR3 protein: CASSPNREEKLFF
J gene: TRBJ1-3; V gene: TRBV2; D gene: TRBD1; clone size: .; CDR3 DNA: TGTGCCAGCAGTGAATCGGGACAGGGGATCTCCGCCATATATTTT; CDR3 protein: CASSESGQGISAIYF
J gene: TRBJ1-2; V gene: TRBV27; D gene: TRBD1; clone size: .; CDR3 DNA: TGTGCCAGCAGTATCGGACAGGGGGCTAGGGGCTACACCTTC; CDR3 protein: CASSIGQGARGYTF
J gene: TRBJ1-5; V gene: TRBV19; D gene: .; clone size: .; CDR3 DNA: TGTGCCAGTAGTTCAGGTAGCAATCAGCCCCAGCATTTT; CDR3 protein: CASSSGSNQPQHF
J gene: TRBJ2-6; V gene: TRBV7-2; D gene: .; clone size: .; CDR3 DNA: TGTGCCAGCAGCCCCACCGGTCCACGGTCCGATGGGGCCAACGTCCTGACTTTC; CDR3 protein: CASSPTGPRSDGANVLTF
J gene: TRBJ1-1; V gene: TRBV27; D gene: .; clone size: .; CDR3 DNA: TGTGCCAGCAGTTTATCGGCGGGGGGTATCACTGAAGCTTTCTTT; CDR3 protein: CASSLSAGGITEAFF
J gene: TRBJ2-7; V gene: TRBV18; D gene: .; clone size: .; CDR3 DNA: TGTGCCAGCTCACCAGAAGGGACCAAGTTCCTCTACGAGCAGTACTTC; CDR3 protein: CASSPEGTKFLYEQYF
J gene: TRBJ1-2; V gene: TRBV10-3; D gene: .; clone size: .; CDR3 DNA: TGTGCCATCAGTGCCCAAGCCTATGGCTACACCTTC; CDR3 protein: CAISAQAYGYTF
J gene: TRBJ1-2; V gene: TRBV6-2/TRBV6-3; D gene: .; clone size: .; CDR3 DNA: TGTGCCAGCAGCCACGTCCAGGGTGAATATGGCTACACCTTC; CDR3 protein: CASSHVQGEYGYTF
J gene: TRBJ2-5; V gene: TRBV30; D gene: TRBD1; clone size: .; CDR3 DNA: TGTGCCTGGAGTCACAGGGGGTGGAGAGAGACCCAGTACTTC; CDR3 protein: CAWSHRGWRETQYF
J gene: TRBJ1-2; V gene: TRBV2; D gene: .; clone size: .; CDR3 DNA: TGTGCCAGTACCCGGGAGCTTGTGGGCTACACCTTC; CDR3 protein: CASTRELVGYTF
J gene: TRBJ1-5; V gene: TRBV14; D gene: .; clone size: .; CDR3 DNA: TGTGCCAGCAGCCAAGGAATAGGGAAGCCCCAGCATTTT; CDR3 protein: CASSQGIGKPQHF
J gene: TRBJ1-4; V gene: TRBV28; D gene: TRBD1; clone size: .; CDR3 DNA: TGTGCCAGCACCAAGTTAGACAGGGGAGGCGAAAAACTGTTTTTT; CDR3 protein: CASTKLDRGGEKLFF
J gene: TRBJ2-3; V gene: TRBV2; D gene: TRBD2; clone size: .; CDR3 DNA: TGTGCCAGCAGTCGAAAAACGGCGGGGGGGACTTACACAGATACGCAGTATTTT; CDR3 protein: CASSRKTAGGTYTDTQYF
J gene: TRBJ2-1; V gene: TRBV7-8; D gene: TRBD2; clone size: .; CDR3 DNA: TGTGCCAGCAGCTTGACCTCCGGGACTAGCTATCTGTTCTTC; CDR3 protein: CASSLTSGTSYLFF
J gene: TRBJ1-2; V gene: TRBV11-2; D gene: TRBD1; clone size: once; CDR3 DNA: TGTGCCAGCAGCTTAGAAGGGGGCCAGGGGCAGGCCCGGGCCTTC; CDR3 protein: CASSLEGGQGQARAF
J gene: TRBJ2-2; V gene: TRBV7-2; D gene: TRBD1; clone size: .; CDR3 DNA: TGTGCCAGCAGCTCACGACAGGGTGGGACCGGGGAGCTGTTTTTT; CDR3 protein: CASSSRQGGTGELFF
J gene: TRBJ2-7; V gene: TRBV4-3; D gene: .; clone size: .; CDR3 DNA: TGCGCCAGCTCGATGAGCAGGAGCTCCTACGAGCAGTACTTC; CDR3 protein: CASSMSRSSYEQYF
J gene: TRBJ1-6; V gene: TRBV20-1; D gene: .; clone size: few; CDR3 DNA: TGCAGTGCTAGTGTCTCCTTGACAGTAAATTCACCCCTCCACTTT; CDR3 protein: CSASVSLTVNSPLHF
J gene: TRBJ2-7; V gene: TRBV7-9; D gene: .; clone size: .; CDR3 DNA: TGTGCCAGCAGCTTAGACCCCTCCTCCTACGAGCAGTACTTC; CDR3 protein: CASSLDPSSYEQYF
J gene: TRBJ2-5; V gene: TRBV2; D gene: TRBD1; clone size: .; CDR3 DNA: TGTGCCAGCAGTGAATTAAGGGGGACAGGGCAGACCCAGTACTTC; CDR3 protein: CASSELRGTGQTQYF
J gene: TRBJ1-5; V gene: TRBV28; D gene: TRBD1; clone size: .; CDR3 DNA: TGTGCCAGCGGACAGGTTGGAAGTCAGCCCCAGCATTTT; CDR3 protein: CASGQVGSQPQHF
J gene: TRBJ2-7; V gene: TRBV28; D gene: .; clone size: .; CDR3 DNA: TGTGCCAGCAGTTTTTCTAGCTCCTACGAGCAGTACTTC; CDR3 protein: CASSFSSSYEQYF
J gene: TRBJ2-1; V gene: TRBV6-2/TRBV6-3; D gene: .; clone size: .; CDR3 DNA: TGTGCCAGCAGTTATTTGGGAAATGAGCAGTTCTTC; CDR3 protein: CASSYLGNEQFF
J gene: TRBJ1-5; V gene: TRBV5-5; D gene: .; clone size: .; CDR3 DNA: TGTGCCAGCAGCTTGGAGAAGCTAGGGCCCCAGCATTTT; CDR3 protein: CASSLEKLGPQHF
J gene: TRBJ2-2; V gene: TRBV18; D gene: .; clone size: .; CDR3 DNA: TGTGCCAGCTCAGGCACGAACACCGGGGAGCTGTTTTTT; CDR3 protein: CASSGTNTGELFF
J gene: TRBJ1-1; V gene: TRBV28; D gene: .; clone size: .; CDR3 DNA: TGTGCCAGCAGTCCGCGACACGCGAACACTGAAGCTTTCTTT; CDR3 protein: CASSPRHANTEAFF
J gene: TRBJ2-7; V gene: TRBV5-1; D gene: .; clone size: .; CDR3 DNA: TGCGCCAGCAGCTTGGGATCGTTACCCTACGAGCAGTACTTC; CDR3 protein: CASSLGSLPYEQYF